These T cell receptor beta chains were read from a single sample in a study of Ad26.COV2.S vaccination and SARS-CoV-2 variants. Assay: immunoSEQ multiplex PCR; the TCRdb copy retains only in-frame clones and omits some. This repertoire shows around 350,000 clones, around 92% found once; its top ten account for 3% to 5%. The specimen comprised peripheral blood, sampled after recovery from COVID-19. The receptors here all came from a human donor who had recovered from COVID-19. CDR3s include the opening cysteine and the closing phenylalanine or tryptophan. D genes are given only for firm matches. Expanded clones get a size class; other rows say once, few or many, or leave the size out.

TRBV3-1/TRBV3-2	-	-	TRBJ2-2	CASSPGTPNTGELFF	TGTGCCAGCAGCCCCGGGACTCCCAACACCGGGGAGCTGTTTTTT
TRBV2	once	TRBD1	TRBJ1-1	CASSPGQGWAEAFF	TGTGCCAGCAGTCCGGGACAGGGTTGGGCTGAAGCTTTCTTT
TRBV6-5	-	-	TRBJ1-1	CASSNEGKAFF	TGTGCCAGCAGTAATGAGGGAAAAGCTTTCTTT
TRBV6-6	-	-	TRBJ1-2	CASSYEGGYTF	TGTGCCAGCAGTTATGAAGGTGGCTACACCTTC
TRBV19	-	TRBD1	TRBJ1-2	CASKPQGLGRMGNYGYTF	TGTGCCAGCAAACCACAGGGGCTCGGCAGGATGGGTAACTATGGCTACACCTTC
TRBV2	-	TRBD2	TRBJ2-5	CASSEGSGGSKTQYF	TGTGCCAGCAGTGAGGGTAGCGGGGGGTCTAAGACCCAGTACTTC
TRBV19	-	-	TRBJ2-5	CASSPDPQETQYF	TGTGCCAGTAGCCCAGACCCCCAAGAGACCCAGTACTTC
TRBV9	-	-	TRBJ2-5	CASSGTANQETQYF	TGTGCCAGCAGCGGAACAGCAAACCAAGAGACCCAGTACTTC
TRBV2	-	-	TRBJ1-4	CASPGGVNEKLFF	TGTGCCAGCCCTGGGGGAGTCAATGAAAAACTGTTTTTT
TRBV2	-	TRBD2	TRBJ2-1	CASSVGTSGGNEQFF	TGTGCCAGCAGCGTTGGGACTAGCGGGGGCAATGAGCAGTTCTTC
TRBV7-9	-	-	TRBJ1-1	CASSILGQSVEAFF	TGTGCCAGCAGCATCTTAGGACAAAGTGTTGAAGCTTTCTTT
TRBV13	-	-	TRBJ1-1	CASSPGTTEAFF	TGTGCCAGCAGCCCCGGGACGACCGAAGCTTTCTTT
TRBV28	-	-	TRBJ2-3	CASSAGNTDTQYF	TGTGCCAGCAGTGCAGGGAACACAGATACGCAGTATTTT
TRBV7-9	-	TRBD1	TRBJ1-2	CASSSGTGGDGYTF	TGTGCCAGCAGCTCCGGGACAGGGGGCGATGGCTACACCTTC
TRBV9	-	-	TRBJ2-7	CASSVSDRTLSYEQYF	TGTGCCAGCAGCGTATCCGACCGGACGCTCTCCTACGAGCAGTACTTC
TRBV2	-	-	TRBJ2-5	CASGREETQYF	TGTGCCAGCGGCAGGGAAGAGACCCAGTACTTC
TRBV4-1	-	TRBD1	TRBJ1-2	CASSGRTGPYGYTF	TGCGCCAGCAGCGGCCGGACAGGTCCTTATGGCTACACCTTC
TRBV5-4	-	-	TRBJ2-5	CASSTPLAGETQYF	TGTGCCAGCAGCACACCCCTTGCCGGGGAGACCCAGTACTTC
TRBV11-2	once	TRBD2	TRBJ2-2	CASSRQLAGTSGELFF	TGTGCCAGCAGCCGGCAACTAGCGGGGACCTCCGGGGAGCTGTTTTTT
TRBV6-5	-	TRBD1	TRBJ1-5	CASSSRQGFNQPQHF	TGTGCCAGCAGTTCTAGACAGGGGTTTAATCAGCCCCAGCATTTT
TRBV3-1/TRBV3-2	-	-	TRBJ1-2	CASSQDRGGDYGYTF	TGTGCCAGCAGCCAAGATCGTGGTGGAGACTATGGCTACACCTTC
TRBV5-6	few	TRBD1	TRBJ2-2	CASSLLQGAFAGELFF	TGTGCCAGCAGCCTCTTACAGGGGGCGTTCGCCGGGGAGCTGTTTTTT
TRBV18	-	TRBD2	TRBJ2-1	CASSPRPSGGHYNEQFF	TGTGCCAGCTCACCCCGACCTAGCGGGGGCCACTACAATGAGCAGTTCTTC
TRBV5-8	-	TRBD1	TRBJ2-2	CASSPRHRDRVNTGELFF	TGTGCCAGCAGCCCACGCCATCGGGACAGGGTGAACACCGGGGAGCTGTTTTTT
TRBV9	-	-	TRBJ2-3	CASSVASGSRWGTDTQYF	TGTGCCAGCAGCGTTGCTTCCGGGAGCCGATGGGGAACAGATACGCAGTATTTT
TRBV3-1/TRBV3-2	-	TRBD2	TRBJ2-7	CASSPGLVGYEQYF	TGTGCCAGCAGCCCGGGACTAGTAGGTTACGAGCAGTACTTC